These T cell receptor beta chains were read from a single sample in a study of cytomegalovirus exposure and HLA in healthy donors. Sequencing used immunoSEQ multiplex PCR; TCRdb keeps in-frame clones, though not all of them. The repertoire holds over 150,000 clones, with over 65% as singletons. The material sequenced was PBMCs. The receptors come from a woman in her thirties or forties in good health and CMV-seronegative. The conserved cysteine and the conserved F or W are not part of the CDR3 here. Each record gives: J gene, D gene, V gene, CDR3 protein. D genes are given only for firm matches.

J: TRBJ2-4
D: .
V: TRBV4-2
CDR3: ASSQDLDPRAAKNIQY

J: TRBJ2-3
D: TRBD2
V: TRBV29-1
CDR3: SEKLAGDTQY

J: TRBJ2-1
D: .
V: TRBV7-8
CDR3: ASSPRDFAYNEQF

J: TRBJ1-2
D: TRBD1
V: TRBV7-2
CDR3: ASSDRTGLDYGYT

J: TRBJ1-3
D: .
V: TRBV6-1
CDR3: ASSISPTSGNTIY

J: TRBJ1-1
D: .
V: TRBV6-1
CDR3: ASSGQFDTEAF

J: TRBJ2-5
D: .
V: TRBV10-2
CDR3: ASSLEGVSSAQY

J: TRBJ1-1
D: TRBD1
V: TRBV4-1
CDR3: ASSQGPGQGNTEAF

J: TRBJ2-1
D: .
V: TRBV4-1
CDR3: ASTNYYNEQF

J: TRBJ2-6
D: TRBD1
V: TRBV5-1
CDR3: ASSLGAGGSTGANVLT

J: TRBJ1-2
D: .
V: TRBV7-9
CDR3: ASSSRLGYT

J: TRBJ1-1
D: TRBD1
V: TRBV6-6
CDR3: ASSDGTGGHTEAF

J: TRBJ2-7
D: TRBD2
V: TRBV27
CDR3: ASSSGLAGFYEQY

J: TRBJ2-1
D: .
V: TRBV6-1
CDR3: ASSEAPGSYNEQF

J: TRBJ1-1
D: .
V: TRBV27
CDR3: ASSYGSPYREGTEAF

J: TRBJ1-1
D: .
V: TRBV6-5
CDR3: ASSYGQLREAF

J: TRBJ1-2
D: .
V: TRBV12-1
CDR3: ASSRKTGNGYT

J: TRBJ2-3
D: .
V: TRBV6-1
CDR3: ASSENPAGSDTQY

J: TRBJ1-6
D: .
V: TRBV7-9
CDR3: ASSLAGGSPLH